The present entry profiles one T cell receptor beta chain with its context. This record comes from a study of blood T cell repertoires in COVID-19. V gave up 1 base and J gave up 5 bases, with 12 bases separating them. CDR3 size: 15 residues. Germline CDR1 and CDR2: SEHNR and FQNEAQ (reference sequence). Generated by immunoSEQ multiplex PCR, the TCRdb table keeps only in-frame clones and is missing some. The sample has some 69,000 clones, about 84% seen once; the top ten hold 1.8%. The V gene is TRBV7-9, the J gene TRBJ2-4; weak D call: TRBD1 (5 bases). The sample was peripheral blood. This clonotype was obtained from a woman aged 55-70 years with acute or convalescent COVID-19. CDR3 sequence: CASSLVGRAENIQYF. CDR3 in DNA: TGTGCCAGCAGCTTAGTGGGCAGGGCTGAAAACATTCAGTACTTC.